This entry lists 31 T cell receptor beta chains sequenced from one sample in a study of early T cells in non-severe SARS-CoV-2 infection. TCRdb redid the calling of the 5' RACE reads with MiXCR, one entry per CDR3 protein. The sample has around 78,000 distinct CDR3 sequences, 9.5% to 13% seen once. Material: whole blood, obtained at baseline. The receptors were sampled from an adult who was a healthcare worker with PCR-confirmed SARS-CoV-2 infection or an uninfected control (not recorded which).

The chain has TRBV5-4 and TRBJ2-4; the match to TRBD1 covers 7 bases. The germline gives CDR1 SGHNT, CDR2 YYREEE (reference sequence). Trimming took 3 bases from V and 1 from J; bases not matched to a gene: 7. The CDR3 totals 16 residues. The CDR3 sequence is CASSSERDSAKNIQYF. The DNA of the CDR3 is TGTGCCAGCAGCTCGGAACGGGACAGTGCCAAAAACATTCAGTACTTC.

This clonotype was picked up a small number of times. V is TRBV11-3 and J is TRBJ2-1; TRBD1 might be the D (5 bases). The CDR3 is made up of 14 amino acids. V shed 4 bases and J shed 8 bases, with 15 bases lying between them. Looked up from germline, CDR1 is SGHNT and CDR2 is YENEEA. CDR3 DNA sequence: TGTGCCAGCAGCTCATCCGTAGGGGTCTATGAGCAGTTCTTC. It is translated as CASSSSVGVYEQFF.

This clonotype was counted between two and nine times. Here the CDR3 reads CASSSTDDRRGYTF. CDR3 DNA: TGTGCCAGCAGCTCTACGGACGATCGTCGGGGCTACACCTTC. The chain uses TRBV11-2 and TRBJ1-2; D ambiguous. This CDR3 comprises 14 residues. V shed 4 bases and J shed 8 bases, with 17 bases lying between them. Germline V gene sequence: CDR1 SGHAT, CDR2 FQNNGV. Based on the CDR3 plus reference TRBV11-2 and TRBJ1-2, the full variable domain is EAGVAQSPRYKIIEKRQSVAFWCNPISGHATLYWYQQILGQGPKLLIQFQNNGVVDDSQLPKDRFSAERLKGVDSTLKIQPAKLEDSAVYLCASSSTDDRRGYTFGSGTRLTVV.

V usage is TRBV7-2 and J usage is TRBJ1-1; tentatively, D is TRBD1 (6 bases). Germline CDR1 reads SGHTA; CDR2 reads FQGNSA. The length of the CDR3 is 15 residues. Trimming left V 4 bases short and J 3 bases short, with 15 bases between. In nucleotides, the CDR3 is TGTGCCAGCAGCTCACAGGGAAATTTGGACACTGAAGCTTTCTTT. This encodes CASSSQGNLDTEAFF.

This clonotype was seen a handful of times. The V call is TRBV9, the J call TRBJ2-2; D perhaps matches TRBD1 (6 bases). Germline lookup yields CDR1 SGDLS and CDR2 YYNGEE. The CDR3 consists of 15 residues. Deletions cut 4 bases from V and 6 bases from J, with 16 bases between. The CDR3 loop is CASSQTGKGAGELFF. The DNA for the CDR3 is TGTGCCAGCAGCCAAACAGGGAAAGGGGCCGGGGAGCTGTTTTTT.

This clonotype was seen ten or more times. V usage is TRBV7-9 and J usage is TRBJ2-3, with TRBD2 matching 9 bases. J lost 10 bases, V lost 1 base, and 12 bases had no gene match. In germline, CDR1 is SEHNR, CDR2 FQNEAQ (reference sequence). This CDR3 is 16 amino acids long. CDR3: CASSLGPAGGGWAQYF. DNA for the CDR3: TGTGCCAGCAGCTTAGGACCAGCGGGGGGAGGATGGGCGCAGTATTTT.

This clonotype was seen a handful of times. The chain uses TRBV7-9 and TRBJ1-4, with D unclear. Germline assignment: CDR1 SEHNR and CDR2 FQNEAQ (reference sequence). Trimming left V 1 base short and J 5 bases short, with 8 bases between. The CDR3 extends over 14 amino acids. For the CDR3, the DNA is TGTGCCAGCAGCTTAGGACAATCAAATGAAAAACTGTTTTTT. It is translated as CASSLGQSNEKLFF.

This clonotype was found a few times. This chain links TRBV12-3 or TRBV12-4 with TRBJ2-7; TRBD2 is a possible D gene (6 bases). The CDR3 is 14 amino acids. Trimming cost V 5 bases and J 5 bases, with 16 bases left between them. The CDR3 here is CASSPLGRGNEQYF. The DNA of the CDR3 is TGTGCCAGCAGTCCTCTGGGCCGCGGGAACGAGCAGTACTTC.

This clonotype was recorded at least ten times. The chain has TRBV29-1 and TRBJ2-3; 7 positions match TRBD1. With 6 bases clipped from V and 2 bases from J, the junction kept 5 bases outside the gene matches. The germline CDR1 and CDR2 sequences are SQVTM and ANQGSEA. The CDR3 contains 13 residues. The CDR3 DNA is TGCAGCGTCCGTAAGGGGGCCACAGATACGCAGTATTTT. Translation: CSVRKGATDTQYF.

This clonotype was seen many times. CDR3 sequence reads: CASSRGSSDTQYF. For the CDR3, the DNA is TGTGCCAGCAGCAGAGGTTCCTCGGATACGCAGTATTTT. This chain uses TRBV6-5 with TRBJ2-3; D unclear. Germline-derived CDR1 and CDR2 are MNHEY and SVGAGI. Trimming took 6 bases from V and 6 from J, leaving 13 bases between them. This CDR3 comprises 13 residues.

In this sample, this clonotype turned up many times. The CDR3 DNA follows: TGTGCCAGCAGGGAAACAGCCCCCTACAATGAGCAGTTCTTC. It encodes CASRETAPYNEQFF. The chain combines TRBV7-8 with TRBJ2-1, with D hard to call. Trimming removed 6 bases from V and 2 bases from J, with 11 bases in between. Germline V gives CDR1 SGHVS, CDR2 FQNEAQ. The CDR3 spans 14 residues.

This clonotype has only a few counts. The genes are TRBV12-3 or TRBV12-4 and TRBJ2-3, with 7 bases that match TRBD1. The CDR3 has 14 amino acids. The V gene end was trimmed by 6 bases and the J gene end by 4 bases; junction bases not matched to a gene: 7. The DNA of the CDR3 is TGTGCCAGCAGCATGGACAGGTCCCCAGATACGCAGTATTTT. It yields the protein CASSMDRSPDTQYF.

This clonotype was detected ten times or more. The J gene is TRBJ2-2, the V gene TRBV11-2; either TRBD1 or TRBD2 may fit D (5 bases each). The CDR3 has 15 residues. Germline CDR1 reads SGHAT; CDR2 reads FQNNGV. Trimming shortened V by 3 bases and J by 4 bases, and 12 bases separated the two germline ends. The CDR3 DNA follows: TGTGCCAGCAGCTTCAGAGGGGCCGTCACCGGGGAGCTGTTTTTT. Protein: CASSFRGAVTGELFF.

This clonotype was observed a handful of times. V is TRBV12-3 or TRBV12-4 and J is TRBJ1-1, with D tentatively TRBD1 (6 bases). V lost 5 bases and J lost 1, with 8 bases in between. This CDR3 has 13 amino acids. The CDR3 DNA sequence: TGTGCCAGCAGTAGGACAGAGAACACTGAAGCTTTCTTT. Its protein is CASSRTENTEAFF.

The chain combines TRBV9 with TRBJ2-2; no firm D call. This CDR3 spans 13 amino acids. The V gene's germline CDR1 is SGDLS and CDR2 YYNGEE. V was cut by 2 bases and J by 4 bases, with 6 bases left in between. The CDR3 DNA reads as TGTGCCAGCAGCGTCACCCCCACCGGGGAGCTGTTTTTT. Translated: CASSVTPTGELFF.

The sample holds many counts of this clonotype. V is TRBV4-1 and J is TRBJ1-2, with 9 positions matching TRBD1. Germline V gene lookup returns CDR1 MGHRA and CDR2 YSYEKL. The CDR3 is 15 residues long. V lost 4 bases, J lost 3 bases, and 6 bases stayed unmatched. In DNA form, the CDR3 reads TGCGCCAGCAGCCTACACAGGGGGCAGGACTATGGCTACACCTTC. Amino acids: CASSLHRGQDYGYTF.

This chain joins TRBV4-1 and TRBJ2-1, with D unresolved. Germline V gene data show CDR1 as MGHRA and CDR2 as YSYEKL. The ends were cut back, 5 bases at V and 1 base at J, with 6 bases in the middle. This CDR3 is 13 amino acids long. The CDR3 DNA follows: TGCGCCAGCAGCTCCCGGTCCTACAATGAGCAGTTCTTC. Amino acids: CASSSRSYNEQFF.

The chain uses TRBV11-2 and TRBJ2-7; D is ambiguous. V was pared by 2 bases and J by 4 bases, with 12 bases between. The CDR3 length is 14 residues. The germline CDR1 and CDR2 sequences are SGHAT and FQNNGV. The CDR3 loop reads CASSLRVLPYEQYF. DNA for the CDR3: TGTGCCAGCAGCTTAAGGGTCCTTCCTTACGAGCAGTACTTC.

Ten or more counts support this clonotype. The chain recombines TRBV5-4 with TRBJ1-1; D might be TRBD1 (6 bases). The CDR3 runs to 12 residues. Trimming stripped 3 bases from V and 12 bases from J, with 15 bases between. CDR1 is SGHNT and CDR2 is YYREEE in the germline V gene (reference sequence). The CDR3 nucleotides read TGTGCCAGCAGCTATAACAGGGCGCATACTTTCTTT. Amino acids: CASSYNRAHTFF. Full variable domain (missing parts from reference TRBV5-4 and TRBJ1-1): ETGVTQSPTHLIKTRGQQVTLRCSSQSGHNTVSWYQQALGQGPQFIFQYYREEENGRGNFPPRFSGLQFPNYSSELNVNALELDDSALYLCASSYNRAHTFFGQGTRLTVV.

The CDR3 reads CASSRDRFGETQYF. The CDR3 region has the DNA TGTGCCAGCAGTCGTGACAGGTTCGGAGAGACCCAGTACTTC. The chain couples TRBV5-5 to TRBJ2-5, with D perhaps matching TRBD1 (6 bases). V shed 5 bases and J shed 4 bases, with 15 bases lying between them. Germline V lookup: CDR1 SGHKS, CDR2 YYEKEE (reference sequence). The CDR3 has 14 amino acids.

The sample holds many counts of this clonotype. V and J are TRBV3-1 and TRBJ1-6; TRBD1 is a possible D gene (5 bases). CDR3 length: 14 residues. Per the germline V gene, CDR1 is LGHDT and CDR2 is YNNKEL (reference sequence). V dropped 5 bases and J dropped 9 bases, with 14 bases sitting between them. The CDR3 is CASSSGRESSPLHF. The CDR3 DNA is TGTGCCAGCAGCTCAGGGCGTGAGAGTTCACCCCTCCACTTT.

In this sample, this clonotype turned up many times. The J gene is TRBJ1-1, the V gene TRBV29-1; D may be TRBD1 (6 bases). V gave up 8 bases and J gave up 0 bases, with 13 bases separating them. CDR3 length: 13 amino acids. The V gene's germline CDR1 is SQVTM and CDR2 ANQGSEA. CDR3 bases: TGCAGCACGCAGGGGCCTCTGAACACTGAAGCTTTCTTT. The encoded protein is CSTQGPLNTEAFF.

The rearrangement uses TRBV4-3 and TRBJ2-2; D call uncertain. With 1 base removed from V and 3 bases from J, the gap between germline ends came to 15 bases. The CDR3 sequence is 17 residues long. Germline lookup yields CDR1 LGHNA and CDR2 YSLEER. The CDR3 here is CASSQGDFELDTGELFF. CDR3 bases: TGCGCCAGCAGCCAAGGCGACTTTGAACTCGACACCGGGGAGCTGTTTTTT.

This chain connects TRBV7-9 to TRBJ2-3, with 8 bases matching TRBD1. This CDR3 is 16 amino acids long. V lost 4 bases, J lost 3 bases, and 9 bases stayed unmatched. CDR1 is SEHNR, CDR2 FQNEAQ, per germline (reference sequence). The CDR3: CASSYWTGWETDTQYF. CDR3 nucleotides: TGTGCCAGCAGCTACTGGACAGGGTGGGAGACAGATACGCAGTATTTT.

The DNA of the CDR3 is TGTGCCAGCAGCTTAAATAATTCACCCCTCCACTTT. Translating gives CASSLNNSPLHF. The chain joins TRBV11-3 to TRBJ1-6; no definite D call. Trimming removed 2 bases from V and 5 bases from J, with 1 base in between. The CDR3 length is 12 residues. Germline CDR1 is SGHNT and CDR2 is YENEEA.

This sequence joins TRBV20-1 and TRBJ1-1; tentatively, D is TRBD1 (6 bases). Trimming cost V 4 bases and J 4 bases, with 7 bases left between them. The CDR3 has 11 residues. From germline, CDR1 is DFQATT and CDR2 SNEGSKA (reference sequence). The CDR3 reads CSAIGGTEAFF. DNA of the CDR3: TGCAGTGCTATAGGGGGCACTGAAGCTTTCTTT.

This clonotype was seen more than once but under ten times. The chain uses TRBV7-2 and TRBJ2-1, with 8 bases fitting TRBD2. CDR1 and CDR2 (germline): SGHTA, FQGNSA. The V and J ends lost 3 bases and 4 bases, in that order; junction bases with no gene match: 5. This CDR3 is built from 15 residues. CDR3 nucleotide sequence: TGTGCCAGCAGCTTCTTGCGGGGGGTATACAATGAGCAGTTCTTC. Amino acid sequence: CASSFLRGVYNEQFF.

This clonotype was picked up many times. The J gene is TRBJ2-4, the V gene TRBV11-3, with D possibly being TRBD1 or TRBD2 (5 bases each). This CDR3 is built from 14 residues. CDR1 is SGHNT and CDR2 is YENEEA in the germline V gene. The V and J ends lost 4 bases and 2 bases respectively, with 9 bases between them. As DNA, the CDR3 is TGTGCCAGCAGCTCGGGGCCGACCAAAAACATTCAGTACTTC. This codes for CASSSGPTKNIQYF.

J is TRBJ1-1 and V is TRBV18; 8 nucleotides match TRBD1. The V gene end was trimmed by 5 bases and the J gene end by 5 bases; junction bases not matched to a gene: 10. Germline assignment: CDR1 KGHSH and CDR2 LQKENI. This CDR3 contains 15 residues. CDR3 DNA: TGTGCCAGCTCAAGACGTCAGGGGGCAAGAACTGAAGCTTTCTTT. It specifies CASSRRQGARTEAFF.

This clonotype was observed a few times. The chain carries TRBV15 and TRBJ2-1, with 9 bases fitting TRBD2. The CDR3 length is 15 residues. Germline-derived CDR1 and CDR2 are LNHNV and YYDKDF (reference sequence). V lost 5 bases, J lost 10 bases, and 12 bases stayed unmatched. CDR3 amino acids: CATSSRGGGPREQFF. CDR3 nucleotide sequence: TGTGCCACCAGCTCCCGCGGGGGGGGTCCTCGAGAGCAGTTCTTC.

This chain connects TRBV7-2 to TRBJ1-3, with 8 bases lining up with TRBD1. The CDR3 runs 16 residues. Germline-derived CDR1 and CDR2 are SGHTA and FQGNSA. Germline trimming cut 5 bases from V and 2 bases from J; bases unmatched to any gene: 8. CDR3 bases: TGTGCCAGCAGCCGCGAAGGACAGGGAGCTGGAAACACCATATATTTT. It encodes CASSREGQGAGNTIYF.